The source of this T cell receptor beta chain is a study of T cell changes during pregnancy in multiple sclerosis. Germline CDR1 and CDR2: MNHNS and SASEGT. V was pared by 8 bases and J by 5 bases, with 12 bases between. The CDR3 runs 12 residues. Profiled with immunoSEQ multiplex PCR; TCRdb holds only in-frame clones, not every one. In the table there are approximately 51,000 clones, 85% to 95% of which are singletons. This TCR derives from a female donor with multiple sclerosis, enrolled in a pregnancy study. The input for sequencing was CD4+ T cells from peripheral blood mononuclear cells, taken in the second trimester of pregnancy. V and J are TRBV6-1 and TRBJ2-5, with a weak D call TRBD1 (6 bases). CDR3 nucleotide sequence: TGTGCCAGCTCAGGGGTCGGGGAGACCCAGTACTTC. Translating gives CASSGVGETQYF.